This record covers a single T cell receptor (beta chain). This specimen belongs to a study of blood T cell repertoires in COVID-19. Across the study: Nucleic acid was either cDNA or gDNA, and it came from T cells, B-cell-depleted T cells, or PBMCs.

As originally analysed: Researchers report that nucleated cell counts were estimated from reference gene primer amplification. The data were produced by immunoSEQ multiplex PCR, yet TCRdb's version contains in-frame clones alone and is incomplete. D and trimming were read from the DNA, whereas the V and J calls and clone size are those reported in that table. The table includes more than 95,000 clones, approximately 80% detected once. Germline CDR1 reads GTSNPN; CDR2 reads SVGIG (reference sequence). V lost 4 bases to trimming and J lost 6 bases, with 7 bases between them. The CDR3 has 12 residues. The clonotype originates from a woman older than 75 with active or convalescent COVID-19. The chain joins TRBV30 to TRBJ1-6, with unresolved D. What was sequenced was peripheral blood. CDR3 bases: TGTGCCTGGACAATACTTAATTCACCCCTCCACTTT. It encodes CAWTILNSPLHF.